Listed below are T cell receptor beta chains from one sample, sequenced in a study of CD8 T cells in ankylosing spondylitis. Via MiXCR, TCRdb re-called the 5' RACE reads, giving one row per CDR3 protein. The sample has some 240,000 distinct CDR3 sequences; 18% are singletons. The sequencing sample was made of blood, either unsorted or a sorted T cell fraction (not recorded which). These TCRs come from a male donor with ankylosing spondylitis or in good health (not recorded which). The CDR3 runs from the conserved cysteine through the conserved F or W. Each record gives: CDR3 DNA, CDR3 protein, CDR3 length, D gene, clone size, J gene, V gene. D genes are given only for firm matches. Clone size is shown for a subset of rows, as once, few, many or a class of expanded clone.

TGTGCCAGCAGCTCGCACCGGGACAGGGACATCTACGAGCAGTACTTC	CASSSHRDRDIYEQYF	16	TRBD1	few	TRBJ2-7	TRBV7-2
TGTGCCAGCAGTTCCACACCGGGGCAAGGGCAGTACTTC	CASSSTPGQGQYF	13	.	.	TRBJ2-7	TRBV12-3/TRBV12-4
TGCAGTGCTATCATAGCGGGATACTCCCCCACTGGCGAGCAGTACTTC	CSAIIAGYSPTGEQYF	16	TRBD2	.	TRBJ2-7	TRBV20-1
TGTGCCAGTAGTATAGACCTGTACAATGAGCAGTTCTTC	CASSIDLYNEQFF	13	.	few	TRBJ2-1	TRBV19
TGCAGCGCGTCCGGACAGCTTAACACCGGGGAGCTGTTTTTT	CSASGQLNTGELFF	14	.	many	TRBJ2-2	TRBV29-1
TGTGCCAGCAGCGACCGCGACAGGGGAAGAAGCAATCAGCCCCAGCATTTT	CASSDRDRGRSNQPQHF	17	TRBD1	few	TRBJ1-5	TRBV7-3
TGTGCCAGCAGTTTAGAGGACCGAGATACGCAGTATTTT	CASSLEDRDTQYF	13	.	.	TRBJ2-3	TRBV28
TGCGCCAGCAGCCAAGATGGGGGGATTGGAGAGACCCAGTACTTC	CASSQDGGIGETQYF	15	.	many	TRBJ2-5	TRBV4-3
TGTGCCAGCAGCTCCCGGACTAGCAGCGCCTACGAGCAGTACTTC	CASSSRTSSAYEQYF	15	TRBD2	.	TRBJ2-7	TRBV7-9
TGTGCCAGCAGCCAAGATACTGGCACAGATACGCAGTATTTT	CASSQDTGTDTQYF	14	.	many	TRBJ2-3	TRBV3-1
TGTGCCAACCGACAGGGGTTAGAGACTGAAGCTTTCTTT	CANRQGLETEAFF	13	TRBD1	many	TRBJ1-1	TRBV2
TGTGCCAGCAGCTTAGCGTATTTAGGGTTACAAGGCGAGCAGTTCTTC	CASSLAYLGLQGEQFF	16	.	.	TRBJ2-1	TRBV7-9
TGCAGTGCTCTACCCCTCCGAGGGAGGGGCACTGAAGCTTTCTTT	CSALPLRGRGTEAFF	15	.	.	TRBJ1-1	TRBV20-1
TGTGCCAGCAGTCTCGCCGTCTTAGATGAGCAGTTCTTC	CASSLAVLDEQFF	13	.	few	TRBJ2-1	TRBV27
TGTGCCAGCATTTTTGGCCCGGCCTACGAGCAGTACTTC	CASIFGPAYEQYF	13	.	few	TRBJ2-7	TRBV2
TGTGCCAGCAGTTTCTTTCAGGGACCCCAAGAGACCCAGTACTTC	CASSFFQGPQETQYF	15	.	few	TRBJ2-5	TRBV12-3/TRBV12-4
TGTGCCAGCAGTTCGGACCAAGAGACCCAGTACTTC	CASSSDQETQYF	12	.	many	TRBJ2-5	TRBV27
TGTGCCAGCAGCATCGGACAGGGGACGACCGGGGAGCTGTTTTTT	CASSIGQGTTGELFF	15	TRBD1	few	TRBJ2-2	TRBV9
TGTGCCAGCAGCTCCCCGGGACAGGGTATTCATGAGCAGTTCTTC	CASSSPGQGIHEQFF	15	TRBD1	few	TRBJ2-1	TRBV7-2
TGTGCCAGCAGGCCCCGGGGGGGCCCCTACAATGAGCAGTTCTTC	CASRPRGGPYNEQFF	15	TRBD2	medium-sized	TRBJ2-1	TRBV27
TGTGCCAGCAGGGAAGGGACGGGACCCAGCCACTCAACTAATGAAAAACTGTTTTTT	CASREGTGPSHSTNEKLFF	19	.	few	TRBJ1-4	TRBV12-3/TRBV12-4
TGTGCCAGCAGTTCGAGGGGAGGCTCCTACAATGAGCAGTTCTTC	CASSSRGGSYNEQFF	15	.	.	TRBJ2-1	TRBV28
TGTGCCAGCAGCCCTATGGGGGTGCCCACCGGGGAGCTGTTTTTT	CASSPMGVPTGELFF	15	.	.	TRBJ2-2	TRBV11-2
TGTGCCAGTAGTATGGGGGCACTTGAAGCTTTCTTT	CASSMGALEAFF	12	.	.	TRBJ1-1	TRBV19
TGTGCCAGCAGTTTGTACAGGGGAACCTCCTACGAGCAGTACTTC	CASSLYRGTSYEQYF	15	TRBD1	few	TRBJ2-7	TRBV27
TGTGCCAGCAGTTCCGGACAGGGTGGGGAAAAACTGTTTTTT	CASSSGQGGEKLFF	14	TRBD1	.	TRBJ1-4	TRBV27
TGTGCCAGCAGCCAGGACGCCCCAGATACGCAGTATTTT	CASSQDAPDTQYF	13	.	.	TRBJ2-3	TRBV12-3/TRBV12-4
TGCAGCGTTGGGGGGCGACATGGCTACACCTTC	CSVGGRHGYTF	11	.	many	TRBJ1-2	TRBV29-1
TGTGCCAGCAGCCCCGACGTGAGCTCCTACGAGCAGTACTTC	CASSPDVSSYEQYF	14	.	few	TRBJ2-7	TRBV7-9
TGTGCCAGCAGCAAAGTCCCCGGGTCCTACGAGCAGTACTTC	CASSKVPGSYEQYF	14	.	.	TRBJ2-7	TRBV21-1
TGCAGTGCTAGGGGGCCCAACTATGGCTACACCTTC	CSARGPNYGYTF	12	.	few	TRBJ1-2	TRBV20-1
TGTGCCAGCAGTTACGGGACTGAGGGATCCTCCTACGAGCAGTACTTC	CASSYGTEGSSYEQYF	16	.	many	TRBJ2-7	TRBV6-2/TRBV6-3
TGCGCCAGCAGCCAAGGCGGACCCTACAATGAGCAGTTCTTC	CASSQGGPYNEQFF	14	.	many	TRBJ2-1	TRBV4-3
TGCGCCAGCAGCTTGGAACTAGCGGGAGGAGGCTTCTACAATGAGCAGTTCTTC	CASSLELAGGGFYNEQFF	18	TRBD2	.	TRBJ2-1	TRBV5-1
TGTGCCAGCAGGAGTGGTGCCGGGGAGCTGTTTTTT	CASRSGAGELFF	12	.	many	TRBJ2-2	TRBV6-5
TGTGCCAGCAGCTTAGTACCGGTTCTGGAAGAGACCCAGTACTTC	CASSLVPVLEETQYF	15	.	few	TRBJ2-5	TRBV7-9
TGTGCCAGCGGCCGCCTAGCGGGGGCCAATGAGCAGTTCTTC	CASGRLAGANEQFF	14	TRBD2	few	TRBJ2-1	TRBV7-9
TGCGCCAGCAGCCAAGGGGGTTATGGCAATGAGCAGTTCTTC	CASSQGGYGNEQFF	14	.	many	TRBJ2-1	TRBV4-1
TGTGCCAGCACCCCCAAGGAAGAAGAAGAGACCCAGTACTTC	CASTPKEEEETQYF	14	.	few	TRBJ2-5	TRBV6-1
TGTGCCAGCAGTTTATCGTCCAGAGACTACGAGCAGTACTTC	CASSLSSRDYEQYF	14	.	few	TRBJ2-7	TRBV27
TGTGCCAGCACTCACAGGGTACCTAATCAGCCCCAGCATTTT	CASTHRVPNQPQHF	14	.	few	TRBJ1-5	TRBV6-2/TRBV6-3